This T cell receptor beta chain was retrieved from a study of T-cell reconstitution after alpha-beta-depleted transplantation in children. This clonotype was recorded a few times. There are 15 residues in the CDR3. J gave up 1 base and V 2 bases, and 3 bases lay outside the gene matches. The V gene's germline CDR1 is SGHRS and CDR2 YFSETQ. The TCRbeta library was prepared with unique molecular identifiers. TCRdb called the PCR reads again in MiXCR, with one record for every CDR3 protein. The repertoire holds more than 250,000 distinct CDR3 sequences, with 9.5% to 10% as singletons. The source of this sequence is a human donor who donated a stem cell graft to a child with SCID. V gene TRBV5-1 combines with J gene TRBJ2-1; the match to TRBD2 covers 7 bases. The sequencing here drew on PBMCs from the stem cell graft donor, taken from the stem cell graft. The CDR3 region has the DNA TGCGCCAGCAGCTTCCCCGGGGGGTCCTACAATGAGCAGTTCTTC. Its translation: CASSFPGGSYNEQFF.